This entry concerns a single T cell receptor (beta chain). In the original analysis: How many nucleated cells were present was estimated from reference gene primer amplification. This table comes from immunoSEQ multiplex PCR, and its TCRdb copy is limited to in-frame clones, with some not included. V, J and clone size derive from that table, while D and trimming were established from the DNA sequence. The table lists tens of thousands of clones, 80% to 95% of them singletons. This sample was included in a study of blood T cell repertoires in COVID-19. For the study at large: The United States, Italy and Spain were the sources of the acute and convalescent COVID-19 samples. PBMCs, B-cell-depleted T cells, or T cells provided the cDNA or gDNA that made up the material.

The clonotype comes from a man aged 50-60 years with acute or convalescent COVID-19. The sequenced sample was peripheral blood.

The CDR3 DNA follows: TGTGCCAGCAGAGGACAGGGGGCCGCCAATCAGCCCCAGCATTTT. Translating it yields CASRGQGAANQPQHF. V is TRBV6-5 and J is TRBJ1-5, with 11 bases matching TRBD1. Per germline, CDR1 MNHEY and CDR2 SVGAGI. J lost 3 bases, V lost 6 bases, and 4 bases had no gene match. The CDR3 covers 15 residues.